This record covers a single TCR beta chain. The target of this receptor is not known. Base qualities are missing; no much larger clone stands one base away. This sample is drawn from a study of control samples from healthy donors and cancer patients (dated by TCRdb to the early 2020s). Library preparation was by the immunoSEQ multiplex PCR assay. TCRdb took this table from immuneACCESS and kept in-frame rearrangements with V and J called. Such tables lack part of the clones; where checked against another copy, unresolved V genes explain under half of the gap, and the rest is unexplained. The sample profile shows 55,000 to 90,000 clones; approximately 80% of them were found once. The ten top clones hold 25% to 35% of the sample. A distance of 12 bases separates the germline ends of V and J, which lose 4 bases and 11 bases respectively. CDR1 is given as LGHNT and CDR2 as FRNRAP, both from the germline V gene. The CDR3 runs 11 residues from the cysteine to the phenylalanine. CDR3 DNA is the only sequence kept; it has 33 bases, read in frame from the first base.

This clonotype was obtained from a man between 50 and 59 years old in good health. The chain was built from TRBV12-5 and TRBJ2-7; a tentative D match to TRBD2 spans 6 bases. Material: blood. The CDR3 corresponds to CASGSGRGEYF. The DNA reads TGTGCTAGTGGTTCGGGACGCGGGGAGTACTTC. The CDR3, completed at both ends by the reference TRBV12-5 and TRBJ2-7 genes, gives the full variable domain DARVTQTPRHKVTEMGQEVTMRCQPILGHNTVFWYRQTMMQGLELLAYFRNRAPLDDSGMPKDRFSAEMPDATLATLKIQPSEPRDSAVYFCASGSGRGEYFGPGTRLTVT.